This T cell receptor beta chain was identified during a study of shared clonotypes between healthy human individuals. Study in general: Participating donors consisted of a couple of women and a few men aged 18 to 49.

CDR1 ENHRY and CDR2 SYGVKD come from the germline V gene. Trimming took off 8 bases at V and 3 bases at J, with 13 bases between the two ends. There are 13 residues in the CDR3. Measured with immunoSEQ multiplex PCR; TCRdb has only the in-frame clones, and not every one. The sample records 2 million to 3 million clones, approximately 93% being singletons. Donors had no recently reported acute infections or vaccinations and were HIV-negative. The sequence was collected from a man between 18 and 29 years old in good health. Some clones in this sample may be carry-over from other donors' samples. The material sequenced was naive CD4+ T cells from PBMCs. Regarding subset: CD45RA+ positively selected. The rearrangement joins TRBV10-3 to TRBJ2-5; tentative D call: TRBD2 (6 bases). The CDR3 sequence: CAIRGRGEETQYF. Written as DNA, the CDR3 is TGTGCCATCCGAGGGCGGGGTGAAGAGACCCAGTACTTC.